These 6 T cell receptor beta chains were all obtained from the same sample, sequenced in a study of T cells in Graves' hyperthyroidism and ophthalmopathy. What was amplified from RNA transcripts were TCR beta CDR3 regions. An initial round of RT-PCR targeting the TCR CDR3 relied on the HTBI primer set. One entry per CDR3 protein results from TCRdb running MiXCR on the multiplex PCR reads. The top ten hold approximately 3.9% of the sample, which has approximately 640,000 distinct CDR3 sequences, around 16% seen once. Material: blood. Receptor source: a woman in her thirties with Graves' hyperthyroidism.

This clonotype turned up a few times. This may come from a read error, since a much larger clone is one base off. The CDR3 protein is CAISGEYEQYF. The CDR3 nucleotides are TGTGCCATCAGTGGGGAATACGAGCAGTACTTC. The chain has TRBV10-3 and TRBJ2-7, with no clear D. Per the germline V gene, CDR1 is ENHRY and CDR2 is SYGVKD. This CDR3 has 11 amino acids. V lost 4 bases and J lost 4, with 5 bases in between.

This clonotype was counted only a few times. The chain couples TRBV7-3 to TRBJ2-7, with D perhaps assigned TRBD1 or TRBD2 (5 bases each). The CDR3 spans 19 residues. Deletions cut 2 bases from V and 0 bases from J, with 23 bases between. Germline V gene sequence: CDR1 SGHTA, CDR2 FQGTGA. CDR3 nucleotide sequence: TGTGCCAGCAGCTTATGGTCGGGGACGGATGTGGGACCCTCCTACGAGCAGTACTTC. Amino acids: CASSLWSGTDVGPSYEQYF.

V usage is TRBV27 and J usage is TRBJ1-6; 8 nucleotides agree with TRBD1. The J segment lost 4 bases and the V segment lost 5 bases, leaving 7 bases of the junction unmatched. Germline V lookup: CDR1 MNHEY, CDR2 SMNVEV (reference sequence). CDR3 length equals 16 residues. The chain's CDR3 is CASSPRGPRYNSPLHF. In DNA, the CDR3 is TGTGCCAGCAGTCCCAGGGGGCCCAGATATAATTCACCCCTCCACTTT.

In its sample, this clonotype was seen a few times. The gene calls are TRBV11-3 and TRBJ2-1; TRBD2 matches at 8 bases. After removal of 5 bases from V and 8 bases from J, the junction contained 14 bases not matched to a gene. The CDR3 is 16 amino acids. Germline CDR1 SGHNT, CDR2 YENEEA. The CDR3 is CASSQRLSGRGDEQFF. CDR3 in DNA: TGTGCCAGCAGCCAGAGACTGAGCGGGAGAGGCGATGAGCAGTTCTTC.

This clonotype was picked up a small number of times. The genes are TRBV29-1 and TRBJ1-4, with 12 positions matching TRBD1. With 7 bases clipped from V and 8 bases from J, the junction kept 14 bases outside the gene matches. From germline, CDR1 is SQVTM and CDR2 ANQGSEA. CDR3 length equals 16 residues. CDR3 region: CSAGDPGQGAREKLFF. DNA of the CDR3: TGCAGCGCCGGCGACCCGGGACAGGGGGCGCGAGAAAAACTGTTTTTT.

This clonotype was seen only a few times. The chain has TRBV5-1 and TRBJ2-2, with 7 positions matching TRBD1. The CDR3 contains 14 residues. Unmatched junction bases numbered 5, after V lost 3 bases and J lost 6 bases. Germline CDR1 and CDR2: SGHRS and YFSETQ. For the CDR3, the DNA is TGCGCCAGCAGCTCCGGGACAGAGGCCGGGGAGCTGTTTTTT. Translated, it gives CASSSGTEAGELFF.